One and the same sample provided the 20 T cell receptor beta chains below, sequenced in a study of T-cell reconstitution after alpha-beta-depleted transplantation in children. TCRbeta library preparation incorporated unique molecular identifiers. Each CDR3 protein gets one entry after TCRdb re-called the PCR reads with MiXCR. This sample carries 450,000 to 600,000 distinct CDR3 sequences, 15% to 20% of them seen once, and the ten largest clones take 2.5% to 4%. The sample was PBMCs from the stem cell graft donor, taken from the stem cell graft. The source of these receptors is a human donor who donated a stem cell graft to a child with acute lymphoblastic leukemia.

This clonotype was counted between two and nine times. This chain joins TRBV25-1 and TRBJ2-3, with a possible D match to TRBD2 (5 bases). From germline, CDR1 is MGHDK and CDR2 SYGVNS. Deletions cut 1 base from V and 3 bases from J, with 11 bases between. The CDR3 loop spans 15 amino acids. The CDR3 DNA is TGTGCCAGCAGTGAATCGCAGCGGTTAACAGATACGCAGTATTTT. This gives the protein CASSESQRLTDTQYF.

This clonotype was detected ten times or more. The gene calls are TRBV5-5 and TRBJ2-1; 14 bases map to TRBD2. CDR1 and CDR2 (germline): SGHKS, YYEKEE (reference sequence). This CDR3 region has 16 residues. Losses at the gene ends were 5 bases for V and 4 bases for J; bases not matched to a gene: 5. The CDR3 protein is CASRQGLAGGYNEQFF. In nucleotides, the CDR3 is TGTGCCAGCAGACAAGGACTAGCGGGAGGTTACAATGAGCAGTTCTTC.

V is TRBV12-3 or TRBV12-4 and J is TRBJ1-6; D remains unclear. CDR3 length: 15 amino acids. V was pared by 6 bases and J by 7 bases, with 16 bases between. CDR3: CASSHNSQHNSPLHF. The CDR3 nucleotides are TGTGCCAGCAGCCACAATTCACAACACAATTCACCCCTCCACTTT.

This clonotype was detected a few times. V is TRBV5-6 and J is TRBJ2-7; D remains ambiguous. This CDR3 region has 15 residues. Between the trimmed V and J ends, which lost 2 bases and 6 bases, there was a span of 18 bases. The germline V gene has CDR1 SGHDT and CDR2 YYEEEE. The chain's CDR3 is CASSFGGNPPLEQYF. The DNA of the CDR3 is TGTGCCAGCAGCTTCGGCGGTAACCCACCCCTCGAGCAGTACTTC.

This clonotype was detected only a few times. This chain links TRBV6-5 with TRBJ2-2; 8 nucleotides match TRBD1. Unmatched junction bases numbered 16, after V lost 1 base and J lost 6 bases. Germline V gene data show CDR1 as MNHEY and CDR2 as SVGAGI. This CDR3 has 19 amino acids. The CDR3 is CASSYYGRGLRLYAGELFF. The CDR3 DNA sequence: TGTGCCAGCAGTTACTACGGCAGGGGGCTACGTCTATATGCCGGGGAGCTGTTTTTT.

The rearrangement uses TRBV3-1 and TRBJ2-7; 10 positions match TRBD1. Trimming took 6 bases from V and 2 from J; bases not matched to a gene: 7. Germline V gives CDR1 LGHDT, CDR2 YNNKEL (reference sequence). The CDR3 loop spans 15 amino acids. This CDR3 reads CASRPADRGPYEQYF. CDR3 DNA sequence: TGTGCCAGCAGGCCTGCCGACAGGGGGCCCTACGAGCAGTACTTC.

This clonotype was counted between two and nine times. The chain carries TRBV7-3 and TRBJ2-1; 13 bases line up with TRBD2. V dropped 4 bases and J dropped 7; count of bases not matched to a gene: 1. Germline V gene data show CDR1 as SGHTA and CDR2 as FQGTGA. The CDR3 loop spans 14 amino acids. DNA of the CDR3: TGTGCCAGCAGCTCGACTAGCGGGGGGAATGAGCAGTTCTTC. This codes for CASSSTSGGNEQFF.

A few counts support this clonotype. The chain employs TRBV20-1 and TRBJ2-7, with D perhaps TRBD2 (6 bases). Germline CDR1 is DFQATT and CDR2 is SNEGSKA (reference sequence). The germline V and J ends were trimmed by 0 bases and 12 bases, with 12 bases remaining between them. The CDR3 spans 11 residues. This chain's CDR3 is CSAREGIAAYF. The CDR3 DNA reads TGCAGTGCTAGAGAAGGAATAGCGGCGTACTTC.

This clonotype was seen a few times. The V and J genes are TRBV5-6 and TRBJ1-3; D remains unclear. V lost 2 bases to trimming and J lost 0 bases, with 9 bases between them. The V gene's germline CDR1 is SGHDT and CDR2 YYEEEE. The CDR3 spans 15 residues. The CDR3 loop is CASSLWVDSGNTIYF. The CDR3 DNA follows: TGTGCCAGCAGCTTATGGGTGGACTCTGGAAACACCATATATTTT. Full variable domain (rest looked up from reference TRBV5-6 and TRBJ1-3): DAGVTQSPTHLIKTRGQQVTLRCSPKSGHDTVSWYQQALGQGPQFIFQYYEEEERQRGNFPDRFSGHQFPNYSSELNVNALLLGDSALYLCASSLWVDSGNTIYFGEGSWLTVV.

This clonotype occurred a few times. The rearrangement uses TRBV30 and TRBJ2-1, with 9 bases identical to TRBD2. Germline values: CDR1 GTSNPN, CDR2 SVGIG (reference sequence). Germline trimming cut 2 bases from V and 5 bases from J; bases unmatched to any gene: 7. The length of the CDR3 is 15 residues. CDR3 sequence reads: CAWSNGLAGHNEQFF. As DNA, the CDR3 is TGTGCCTGGAGTAATGGCCTAGCGGGACACAATGAGCAGTTCTTC.

This clonotype turned up a few times. This chain connects TRBV6-5 to TRBJ2-7; D call uncertain. The CDR3 totals 12 residues. Trimming pared 0 bases from V and 7 bases from J, leaving 7 bases between. Germline CDR1 reads MNHEY; CDR2 reads SVGAGI. This CDR3 is CASSYSNQEQYF. The CDR3 DNA reads TGTGCCAGCAGTTACTCCAATCAGGAGCAGTACTTC.

This clonotype was found a few times. The chain joins TRBV5-1 to TRBJ2-7; 8 nucleotides agree with TRBD2. Unmatched junction bases numbered 6, after V lost 1 base and J lost 3 bases. This CDR3 comprises 15 residues. Germline V gene lookup returns CDR1 SGHRS and CDR2 YFSETQ. The CDR3 nucleotides read TGCGCCAGCAGCTTGTACGTAGCGGGGCACTACGAGCAGTACTTC. This encodes CASSLYVAGHYEQYF.

The chain links TRBV20-1 to TRBJ2-7, with D perhaps matching TRBD2 (6 bases). V was clipped by 4 bases and J by 2 bases, with 12 bases between them. Germline V gene data show CDR1 as DFQATT and CDR2 as SNEGSKA (reference sequence). The length of the CDR3 is 13 residues. The CDR3 DNA reads TGCAGTGCTATAGGGGACTCTCCCTACGAGCAGTACTTC. Its protein is CSAIGDSPYEQYF.

This clonotype was seen only a few times. The V gene is TRBV5-5, the J gene TRBJ1-1; D unclear. The V end was cut by 4 bases, the J end by 1 base, with 14 bases between. Germline assignment: CDR1 SGHKS and CDR2 YYEKEE (reference sequence). The CDR3 has 15 amino acids. The CDR3 DNA reads as TGTGCCAGCAGCCCCCCCCGCCTGGGGAACACTGAAGCTTTCTTT. Its translation is CASSPPRLGNTEAFF. Full variable domain (rest looked up from reference TRBV5-5 and TRBJ1-1): DAGVTQSPTHLIKTRGQQVTLRCSPISGHKSVSWYQQVLGQGPQFIFQYYEKEERGRGNFPDRFSARQFPNYSSELNVNALLLGDSALYLCASSPPRLGNTEAFFGQGTRLTVV.

V usage is TRBV12-3 or TRBV12-4 and J usage is TRBJ2-3; the D gene is possibly TRBD2 (5 bases). Trimming left V 5 bases short and J 6 bases short, with 18 bases between. The CDR3 loop spans 15 amino acids. The CDR3 loop reads CASSQPSERRDTQYF. The DNA of the CDR3 is TGTGCCAGCAGTCAACCCTCGGAACGGAGGGATACGCAGTATTTT.

This clonotype was recorded once. This sequence joins TRBV5-1 and TRBJ2-2; D perhaps matches TRBD2 (6 bases). Trimming left V 7 bases short and J 6 bases short, with 16 bases between. Per the germline V gene, CDR1 is SGHRS and CDR2 is YFSETQ. The CDR3 extends over 14 amino acids. This chain's CDR3 is CASEGLAPAGELFF. The CDR3 DNA sequence: TGCGCCAGCGAGGGTCTAGCGCCGGCCGGGGAGCTGTTTTTT.

This clonotype came up a few times. This chain joins TRBV12-3 or TRBV12-4 and TRBJ1-5; 11 bases align to TRBD1. This CDR3 contains 15 residues. Trimming took 6 bases from V and 4 from J; bases not matched to a gene: 5. The CDR3 here is CASRRTGGGNQPQHF. The CDR3, as DNA: TGTGCCAGCAGAAGGACAGGGGGCGGGAATCAGCCCCAGCATTTT.

V usage is TRBV20-1 and J usage is TRBJ2-3; tentative D call: TRBD2 (5 bases). Germline values: CDR1 DFQATT, CDR2 SNEGSKA (reference sequence). Trimming removed 4 bases from V and 1 base from J, with 15 bases in between. The CDR3 length is 15 residues. CDR3 nucleotides: TGCAGTGCTACGAGGAGGTTAACTCGCACAGATACGCAGTATTTT. Its protein product is CSATRRLTRTDTQYF.

This clonotype was detected only a few times. J is TRBJ2-1 and V is TRBV11-2, with TRBD2 matching over 9 bases. The CDR3 consists of 20 residues. Germline trimming cut 2 bases from V and 0 bases from J; bases unmatched to any gene: 14. Per the germline V gene, CDR1 is SGHAT and CDR2 is FQNNGV. CDR3 amino acids: CASSLRSLAGVISSYNEQFF. For the CDR3, the DNA is TGTGCCAGCAGCTTAAGGTCATTAGCGGGAGTGATAAGCTCCTACAATGAGCAGTTCTTC.

This sequence joins TRBV14 and TRBJ2-2; 13 bases fit TRBD2. V gave up 2 bases and J gave up 3 bases; unmatched junction bases: 3. Germline lookup yields CDR1 SGHDN and CDR2 FVKESK. The CDR3 has 17 residues. The CDR3 nucleotides read TGTGCCAGCAGCCAACCCGGACTAGCGGGAGACACCGGGGAGCTGTTTTTT. Translating it yields CASSQPGLAGDTGELFF.